A single T cell receptor beta chain is shown here with its context. The clone's antigen remains unknown. Base-call qualities are not available, and no considerably larger clone is one nucleotide away. The immunoSEQ Assay, a bias-controlled multiplex PCR, was used to amplify TCRbeta CDR3 regions from genomic DNA. On the study's bioinformatics: The number of nucleated cells in each sample was estimated from the amplification of reference gene primers within the assay. Sequence reads were collapsed and filtered to measure the absolute abundance of every unique TCRbeta CDR3 rearrangement. For each sample, productive Simpson clonality was calculated by taking the square root of Simpson's diversity index across productive rearrangements. The clones in this table, taken by TCRdb from immuneACCESS, are in-frame only. Not every clone is retained; where verified, under half of the shortfall comes from an unresolved V gene, and the cause of the rest is unknown. V and J calls and clone size are those listed in that table; D and trimming were worked out from the DNA. The sample table lists approximately 160,000 clones, 65% to 85% of them with a count of one. The ten largest account for less than 4.5% of the sample.

Whole blood was collected in K2EDTA tubes by collaborating institutions according to the institutions' own protocols. For TCRbeta analysis, collaborators shipped samples in one of three forms: frozen whole blood, isolated PBMCs, or DNA extracted from either of those sample types. The sample belongs to a study of blood T cell repertoires in COVID-19 (dated by TCRdb to the early 2020s). Describing the broader study: Samples from collaborators originated in the United States, Italy and Spain and spanned both the acute and convalescent phases of COVID-19. The prospective study material was composed of cDNA or gDNA derived from T cells, B-cell-depleted T cells, or PBMCs. Deeply sampled blood TCRbeta repertoires from subjects exposed to, actively infected with, or recovered from COVID-19 were included in the dataset. A freely available public database, intended as a resource for researchers studying the immune response to SARS-CoV-2, is where the repertoires were released. Samples came from the ongoing ImmuneRACE study (first 160 participants) plus 1,254 subjects from 6 global collaborators. A de-identified subject ID, COVID-19 status, age in years and sex were almost always included in the sample metadata. Where available, HLA class I and class II types were taken from metadata supplied by the sample provider and were not determined by assay-based typing. The study at large found these results: Clinical and demographic metadata were provided uncurated, with the amount varying by source and participant.

The CDR3 starts with the cysteine, ends with the phenylalanine, and has 16 residues. The CDR3 DNA has 48 bases and is translated from base 1. According to the germline V gene, CDR1 reads LGHNA and CDR2 reads YNFKEQ. Trimming takes 0 bases from V and 7 bases from J, and the germline ends sit 18 bases apart. The sequence links TRBV4-2 to TRBJ1-2, with TRBD1 perhaps the D gene, on 6 matching bases. The sequencing input was peripheral blood. The TCR was taken from a woman older than 75 with acute or convalescent COVID-19. The DNA sequence follows: TGTGCCAGCAGCCAAGATAGGGGGGGGGCTAGTAGTGGCTACACCTTC. Translation gives CASSQDRGGASSGYTF.